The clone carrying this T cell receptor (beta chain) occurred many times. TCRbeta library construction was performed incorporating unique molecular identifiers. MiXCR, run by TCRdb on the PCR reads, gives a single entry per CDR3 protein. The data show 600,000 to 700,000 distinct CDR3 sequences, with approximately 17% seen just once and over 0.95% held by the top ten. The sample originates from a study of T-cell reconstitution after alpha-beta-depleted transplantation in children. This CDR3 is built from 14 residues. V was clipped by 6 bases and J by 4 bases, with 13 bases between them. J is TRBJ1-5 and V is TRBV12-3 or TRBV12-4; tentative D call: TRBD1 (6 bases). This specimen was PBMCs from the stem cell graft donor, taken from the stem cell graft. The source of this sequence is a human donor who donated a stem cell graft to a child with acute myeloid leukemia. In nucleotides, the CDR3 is TGTGCCAGCAGCAACGGGGGGGCAAATCAGCCCCAGCATTTT. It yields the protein CASSNGGANQPQHF.